This is a list of T cell receptor beta chains from one sample in a study of T cells in Graves' hyperthyroidism and ophthalmopathy. TCRdb ran MiXCR on the multiplex PCR reads and lists one entry per CDR3 protein. The repertoire includes fewer than 550,000 distinct CDR3 sequences, around 16% of them detected once, and over 12% sits in the top ten. The material sequenced was blood. Receptor source: a woman younger than 35 with Graves' hyperthyroidism. Each CDR3 is given with its conserved first and last residue. The D gene is left open where the match is weak. Size is stated for part of the rows, as once, few or many counts, or as a class when the clone is expanded.

>TRBJ2-2|-|-|TRBV2
CASSGKGYTGELFF
TGTGCCAGCAGTGGCAAGGGGTACACCGGGGAGCTGTTTTTT
>TRBJ2-3|few|-|TRBV10-1
CASSDGASTDTQYF
TGCGCCAGCAGTGACGGAGCTAGCACAGATACGCAGTATTTT
>TRBJ2-5|many|TRBD1|TRBV12-3/TRBV12-4
CASSFRDSQYF
TGTGCCAGCAGTTTCCGGGACAGCCAGTACTTC
>TRBJ2-1|few|TRBD2|TRBV7-9
CASSLGGLAGRYNEQFF
TGTGCCAGCAGCTTAGGGGGACTAGCGGGAAGGTACAATGAGCAGTTCTTC
>TRBJ1-2|many|-|TRBV2
CASRKELVGYGYTF
TGTGCCAGCAGAAAGGAACTGGTGGGCTATGGCTACACCTTC
>TRBJ2-7|many|-|TRBV6-2/TRBV6-3
CASSYLRRPSYEQYF
TGTGCCAGCAGTTACCTTCGGAGGCCCTCCTACGAGCAGTACTTC
>TRBJ2-7|-|TRBD1|TRBV6-5
CASSYSFRGRDEQYF
TGTGCCAGCAGTTACTCATTCAGGGGGCGCGACGAGCAGTACTTC
>TRBJ1-6|many|TRBD1|TRBV2
CASSEDWAGGLPLHF
TGTGCCAGCAGTGAAGATTGGGCAGGGGGCCTACCCCTCCACTTT
>TRBJ2-7|few|TRBD2|TRBV3-1
CASSRGGGYYEQYF
TGTGCCAGCAGCCGGGGGGGAGGATACTACGAGCAGTACTTC
>TRBJ2-5|-|TRBD2|TRBV5-1
CASSFGGDGETQYF
TGCGCCAGCAGCTTCGGGGGGGATGGAGAGACCCAGTACTTC
>TRBJ2-5|many|-|TRBV27
CASSVTATGETQYF
TGTGCCAGCAGTGTTACAGCGACCGGGGAGACCCAGTACTTC
>TRBJ1-2|-|TRBD1|TRBV7-2
CASSAQTGQGFRSYGYTF
TGTGCCAGCAGCGCCCAGACGGGACAGGGTTTTAGAAGTTATGGCTACACCTTC
>TRBJ1-6|few|TRBD1|TRBV7-2
CASSRPRQGDSPLHF
TGTGCCAGCAGCCGTCCGCGACAGGGGGATTCACCCCTCCACTTT
>TRBJ2-7|-|TRBD2|TRBV6-2/TRBV6-3
CASSFSGRLNYEQYF
TGTGCCAGCAGTTTTAGCGGGAGGCTAAACTACGAGCAGTACTTC
>TRBJ1-1|many|TRBD1|TRBV15
CATSKGTDAEAFF
TGTGCCACCAGCAAGGGGACAGATGCTGAAGCTTTCTTT
>TRBJ2-1|few|TRBD2|TRBV24-1
CATSDSMTSGRGNEQFF
TGTGCCACCAGTGATTCGATGACTAGCGGGAGGGGTAATGAGCAGTTCTTC
>TRBJ2-7|many|-|TRBV12-3/TRBV12-4
CASSLAGGPFGSGRSYEQYF
TGTGCCAGCAGTTTAGCGGGGGGGCCCTTTGGGAGCGGACGTTCCTACGAGCAGTACTTC
>TRBJ2-3|many|TRBD2|TRBV5-1
CASSLRTSRDTQYF
TGCGCCAGCAGCCTGCGGACTAGCAGGGATACGCAGTATTTT
>TRBJ2-7|many|TRBD2|TRBV4-2
CASSQGASGSGEQYF
TGTGCCAGCAGCCAAGGGGCTAGCGGGAGCGGCGAGCAGTACTTC
>TRBJ2-1|many|-|TRBV11-2
CASSLPPRDRSSYNEQFF
TGTGCCAGCAGCTTACCGCCGAGGGACCGGAGCTCCTACAATGAGCAGTTCTTC
>TRBJ2-1|-|-|TRBV12-3/TRBV12-4
CASSRPLGEQFF
TGTGCCAGCAGTCGACCTCTAGGGGAGCAGTTCTTC
>TRBJ2-5|-|-|TRBV28
CASSLWKQEETQYF
TGTGCCAGCAGTTTATGGAAACAGGAAGAGACCCAGTACTTC
>TRBJ1-1|few|-|TRBV20-1
CSAPRGRSTEAFF
TGCAGTGCTCCTCGAGGGAGGAGCACTGAAGCTTTCTTT
>TRBJ2-7|many|-|TRBV2
CASSVFAYEQYF
TGTGCCAGCAGTGTATTCGCCTACGAGCAGTACTTC
>TRBJ1-5|few|-|TRBV6-1
CASSSDSLQPQHF
TGTGCCAGCAGCAGTGACAGTCTCCAGCCCCAGCATTTT
>TRBJ2-7|-|TRBD2|TRBV20-1
CSTKGLAVYEQYF
TGCAGTACCAAAGGACTAGCGGTTTACGAGCAGTACTTC
>TRBJ2-5|-|-|TRBV9
CASSARLDLQETQYF
TGTGCCAGCAGCGCGAGACTAGACCTACAAGAGACCCAGTACTTC
>TRBJ1-1|many|-|TRBV7-8
CASSPTTMNTEAFF
TGTGCCAGCAGCCCCACCACGATGAACACTGAAGCTTTCTTT
>TRBJ1-1|many|-|TRBV27
CASSTPGMNTEAFF
TGTGCCAGCAGTACACCGGGGATGAACACTGAAGCTTTCTTT
>TRBJ1-6|-|-|TRBV20-1
CSAQRGPVSSYNSPLHF
TGCAGTGCCCAGCGGGGCCCGGTGAGCTCCTATAATTCACCCCTCCACTTT
>TRBJ2-7|many|TRBD1|TRBV28
CASSLFRDRVKYEQYF
TGTGCCAGCAGTTTATTTCGGGACAGGGTGAAATACGAGCAGTACTTC
>TRBJ2-2|many|TRBD1|TRBV5-1
CASSPGQQFTGELFF
TGCGCCAGCAGCCCGGGACAGCAATTCACCGGGGAGCTGTTTTTT
>TRBJ2-1|-|-|TRBV6-1
CASSHPLDNEQFF
TGTGCCAGCAGTCATCCTCTCGACAATGAGCAGTTCTTC
>TRBJ1-5|many|-|TRBV7-8
CASSLGGKGQSNQPQHF
TGTGCCAGCAGCTTAGGGGGAAAGGGACAAAGCAATCAGCCCCAGCATTTT
>TRBJ2-7|-|-|TRBV3-1
CASSQDWASRTSYEQYF
TGTGCCAGCAGCCAAGATTGGGCTAGCCGAACCTCCTACGAGCAGTACTTC
>TRBJ2-7|few|-|TRBV6-1
CASSDWGYEQYF
TGTGCCAGCAGTGATTGGGGGTACGAGCAGTACTTC
>TRBJ2-1|many|TRBD2|TRBV2
CASSERGGSNEQFF
TGTGCCAGCAGTGAACGGGGCGGGAGCAACGAGCAGTTCTTC
>TRBJ2-7|many|TRBD1|TRBV6-1
CASSPGTGGLGEQYF
TGTGCCAGCAGCCCCGGGACAGGGGGATTAGGGGAGCAGTACTTC
>TRBJ2-2|-|TRBD1|TRBV5-1
CASSAWTGGPTGELFF
TGCGCCAGCAGCGCCTGGACAGGGGGACCCACCGGGGAGCTGTTTTTT
>TRBJ2-1|few|-|TRBV7-3
CASSSGLQDNEQFF
TGTGCCAGCAGCTCGGGACTCCAAGACAATGAGCAGTTCTTC
>TRBJ2-7|-|TRBD1|TRBV15
CATSTPTGLGEQYF
TGTGCCACCAGCACCCCGACAGGGCTCGGGGAGCAGTACTTC
>TRBJ1-1|-|-|TRBV6-2/TRBV6-3
CASSQRGTEAFF
TGTGCCAGCAGTCAGAGGGGAACTGAAGCTTTCTTT
>TRBJ2-2|few|TRBD1|TRBV15
CATSRTIQGATGELFF
TGTGCCACCAGCAGGACTATTCAGGGGGCGACCGGGGAGCTGTTTTTT
>TRBJ2-3|many|-|TRBV2
CASSEGATSTDTQYF
TGTGCCAGCAGTGAAGGCGCAACTAGCACAGATACGCAGTATTTT
>TRBJ1-5|-|TRBD1|TRBV9
CASSTGTGSTDTQHF
TGTGCCAGCAGTACCGGGACAGGGTCCACAGATACGCAGCATTTT
>TRBJ1-3|-|-|TRBV5-4
CASSLEGALARKYF
TGTGCCAGCAGCTTGGAAGGAGCATTGGCTAGGAAGTATTTT
>TRBJ1-5|-|-|TRBV7-9
CASSLSGWGINNQPQHF
TGTGCCAGCAGCTTATCGGGGTGGGGGATAAACAATCAGCCCCAGCATTTT
>TRBJ1-2|-|-|TRBV9
CASSVGGEDYGYTF
TGTGCCAGCAGCGTCGGGGGGGAGGACTATGGCTACACCTTC
>TRBJ1-3|many|TRBD1|TRBV2
CASRDRGQPGIYF
TGTGCCAGCAGAGACAGGGGGCAGCCGGGAATATATTTT
>TRBJ2-7|many|-|TRBV28
CASSNWDTYEQYF
TGTGCCAGCAGTAACTGGGACACCTACGAGCAGTACTTC
>TRBJ2-3|-|-|TRBV9
CASSVVAGSFLRADTQYF
TGTGCCAGCAGCGTAGTTGCAGGGTCGTTTCTTCGGGCAGATACGCAGTATTTT
>TRBJ2-1|many|-|TRBV11-2
CASSLEETILSNEQFF
TGTGCCAGCAGCTTAGAAGAGACTATCCTGAGCAATGAGCAGTTCTTC
>TRBJ2-5|once|TRBD1|TRBV6-9
CASSLQGARLQETQYF
TGTGCCAGCAGTTTGCAGGGGGCGAGACTTCAAGAGACCCAGTACTTC
>TRBJ1-5|few|-|TRBV2
CASSGPRNQPQHF
TGTGCCAGCAGCGGGCCTCGCAATCAGCCCCAGCATTTT
>TRBJ2-1|many|-|TRBV28
CASSPPNNEQFF
TGTGCCAGCAGTCCCCCGAACAATGAGCAGTTCTTC
>TRBJ2-2|few|TRBD2|TRBV27
CASSLSGGSNTGELFF
TGTGCCAGCAGTTTATCGGGCGGGAGTAACACCGGGGAGCTGTTTTTT
>TRBJ1-1|many|-|TRBV11-2
CASGREMNTEAFF
TGTGCCAGCGGGCGGGAAATGAACACTGAAGCTTTCTTT
>TRBJ1-4|-|TRBD1|TRBV6-5
CASSYRGQDNEKLFF
TGTGCCAGCAGTTACCGGGGACAGGATAATGAAAAACTGTTTTTT